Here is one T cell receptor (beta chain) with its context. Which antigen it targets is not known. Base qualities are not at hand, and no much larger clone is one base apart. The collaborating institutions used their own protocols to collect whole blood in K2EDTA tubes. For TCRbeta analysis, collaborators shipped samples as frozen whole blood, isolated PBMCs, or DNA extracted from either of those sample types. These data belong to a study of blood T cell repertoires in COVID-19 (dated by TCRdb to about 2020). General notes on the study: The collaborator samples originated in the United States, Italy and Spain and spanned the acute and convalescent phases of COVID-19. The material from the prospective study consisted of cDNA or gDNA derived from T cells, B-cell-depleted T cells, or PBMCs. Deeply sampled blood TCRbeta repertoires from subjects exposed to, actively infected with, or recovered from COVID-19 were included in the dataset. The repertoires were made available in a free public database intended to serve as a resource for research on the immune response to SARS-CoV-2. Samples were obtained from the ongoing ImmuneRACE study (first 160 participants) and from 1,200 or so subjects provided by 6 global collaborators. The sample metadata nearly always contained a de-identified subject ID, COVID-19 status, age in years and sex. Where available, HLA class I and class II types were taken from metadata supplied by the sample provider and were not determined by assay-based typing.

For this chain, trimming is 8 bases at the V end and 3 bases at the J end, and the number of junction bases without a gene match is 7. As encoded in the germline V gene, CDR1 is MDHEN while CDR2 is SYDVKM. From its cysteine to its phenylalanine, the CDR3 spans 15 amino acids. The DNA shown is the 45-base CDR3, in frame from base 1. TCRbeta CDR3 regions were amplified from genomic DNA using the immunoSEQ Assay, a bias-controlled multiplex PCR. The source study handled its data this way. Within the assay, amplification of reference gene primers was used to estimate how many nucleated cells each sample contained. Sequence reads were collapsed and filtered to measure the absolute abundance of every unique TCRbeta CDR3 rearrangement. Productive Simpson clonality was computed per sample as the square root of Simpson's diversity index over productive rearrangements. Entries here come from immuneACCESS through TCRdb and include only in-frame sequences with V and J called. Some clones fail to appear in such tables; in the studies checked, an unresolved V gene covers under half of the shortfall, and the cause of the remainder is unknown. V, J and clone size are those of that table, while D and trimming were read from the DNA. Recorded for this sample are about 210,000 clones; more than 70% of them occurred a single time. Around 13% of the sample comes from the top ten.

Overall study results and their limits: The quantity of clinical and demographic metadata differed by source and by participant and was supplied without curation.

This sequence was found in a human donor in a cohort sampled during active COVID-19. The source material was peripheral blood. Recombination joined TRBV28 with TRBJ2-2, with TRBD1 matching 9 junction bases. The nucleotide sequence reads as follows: TGTGCCAGCCTTTCCGGGACAGGGTACACCGGGGAGCTGTTTTTT. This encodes CASLSGTGYTGELFF.